This T cell receptor beta chain was identified during a study of shared clonotypes between healthy human individuals. General study results and limits: The small donor group covered limited genetic and exposure diversity. A reduction in generation probabilities was seen for non-shared clonotypes relative to those shared by all four donors.

A remark on this clone: Its specificity is unknown.

The germline gives CDR1 MNHEY, CDR2 SVGAGI. The CDR3 extends over 15 amino acids. V was clipped by 6 bases and J by 1 base, with 13 bases between them. The assay was immunoSEQ multiplex PCR, and TCRdb's table has in-frame clones only and misses some. Among over 2 million clones listed, roughly 95% were seen once. CD4+ cells were split into CD45RA+ naive and CD45RA-negative memory subsets. The chain links TRBV6-5 to TRBJ1-5; possible D gene TRBD1, 5 bases. This sequence was found in a man younger than 30 in good health. Sequenced sample: naive CD4+ T cells sorted from blood. Subset of the sample: CD45RA+ positively selected. Here the CDR3 reads CASSRQRGSNQPQHF. DNA for the CDR3: TGTGCCAGCAGCAGACAGAGGGGCAGCAATCAGCCCCAGCATTTT.